The entry below describes one T cell receptor beta chain. Produced via immunoSEQ multiplex PCR; TCRdb's table is partial and in-frame only. The data show 200,000 to 300,000 clones, more than 75% seen once. Participant age was about 18 to 89 years, and participants resided in about two dozen US areas. Participants had their cohort set by participant-reported clinical history. Trimming took 3 bases from V and 9 from J; bases not matched to a gene: 4. Germline V gives CDR1 LNHDA, CDR2 SQIVND (reference sequence). The CDR3 totals 12 residues. The data stem from a study of blood T cell repertoires in COVID-19. Study overall: Both acute and convalescent COVID-19 samples were obtained from the United States, Italy and Spain. T cells, B-cell-depleted T cells, or PBMCs supplied cDNA or gDNA.

The chain employs TRBV19 and TRBJ2-7; TRBD2 agrees at 8 bases. The source of this sequence is a woman in her thirties or forties with acute COVID-19. Sequenced material: PBMCs or T cells enriched from blood (not recorded which). The CDR3 sequence: CASSMQSGRQYF. In nucleotides, the CDR3 is TGTGCCAGTAGTATGCAAAGCGGGAGGCAGTACTTC.